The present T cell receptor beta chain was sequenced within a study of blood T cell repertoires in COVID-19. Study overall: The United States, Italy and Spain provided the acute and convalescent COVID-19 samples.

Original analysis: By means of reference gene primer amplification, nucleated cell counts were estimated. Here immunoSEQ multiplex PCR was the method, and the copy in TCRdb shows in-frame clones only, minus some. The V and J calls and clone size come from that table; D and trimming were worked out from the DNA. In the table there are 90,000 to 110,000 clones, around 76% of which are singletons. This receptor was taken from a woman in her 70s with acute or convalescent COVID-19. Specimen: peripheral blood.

The DNA for the CDR3 is TGTGCCAGCCATACTAGCGGGGAAACCAATGAGCAGTTCTTC. Translating it yields CASHTSGETNEQFF. The rearrangement joins TRBV27 to TRBJ2-1, with 10 nucleotides matching TRBD2. The CDR3 runs 14 residues. The J segment lost 6 bases and the V segment lost 8 bases, leaving 7 bases of the junction unmatched. The germline gives CDR1 MNHEY, CDR2 SMNVEV (reference sequence).